These T cell receptor beta chains were read from a single sample in a study of CD8+ T cells in alopecia areata. The table came from immunoSEQ multiplex PCR; TCRdb's copy has only in-frame clones and leaves some out. The sample records about 42,000 clones, 55% to 75% being singletons. This specimen consisted of CD8+ T cells sorted from blood, obtained at week 4, from a patient treated with tofacitinib. The receptor source for this set is a human donor with alopecia areata. CDR3s include the opening cysteine and the closing phenylalanine or tryptophan. D genes are given only for firm matches. Clone size, where shown, is once, few, many, or a class for clones that have expanded.

j_call clone_size v_call d_call cdr3_aa cdr3_nt
TRBJ2-5 - TRBV2 - CASSHYIEVQETQYF TGTGCCAGCTCCCACTACATCGAGGTCCAAGAGACCCAGTACTTC
TRBJ2-3 - TRBV9 - CASSVEHTDTQYF TGTGCCAGCAGCGTAGAGCACACAGATACGCAGTATTTT
TRBJ1-1 - TRBV29-1 - CSVGTLNTEAFF TGCAGCGTTGGAACGTTGAACACTGAAGCTTTCTTT
TRBJ2-7 once TRBV10-3 TRBD1 CAISESGTGGYEQYF TGTGCCATCAGTGAGTCGGGGACAGGGGGCTACGAGCAGTACTTC
TRBJ1-6 - TRBV27 - CASSRTATSSYNSPLHF TGTGCCAGCTCCCGGACAGCTACGAGCTCCTATAATTCACCCCTCCACTTT
TRBJ1-2 - TRBV30 TRBD1 CAWRPGQYGYTF TGTGCCTGGAGGCCGGGACAGTATGGCTACACCTTC
TRBJ2-7 - TRBV2 - CASSDTISTASYEQYF TGTGCCAGCAGTGATACTATAAGTACGGCCTCCTACGAGCAGTACTTC
TRBJ1-2 - TRBV29-1 TRBD1 CSVDTGVLYGYTF TGCAGCGTTGATACAGGGGTTCTCTATGGCTACACCTTC
TRBJ1-1 - TRBV29-1 TRBD1 CSVEYRGRSTEAFF TGCAGCGTTGAATACAGGGGGCGATCCACTGAAGCTTTCTTT
TRBJ1-1 - TRBV7-9 - CASSLGGFAFF TGTGCCAGCAGCTTAGGAGGATTCGCTTTCTTT
TRBJ2-3 - TRBV30 TRBD2 CAWSVQLPSGDSVDTQYF TGTGCCTGGAGTGTACAGTTGCCAAGCGGGGATAGTGTGGATACGCAGTATTTT
TRBJ1-1 once TRBV30 - CAWSVGGSTEAFF TGTGCCTGGAGTGTAGGTGGGAGCACTGAAGCTTTCTTT
TRBJ1-2 - TRBV30 - CAWSEDYGYTF TGTGCCTGGAGTGAGGACTATGGCTACACCTTC
TRBJ2-1 - TRBV29-1 - CSVEGDSSSSYNEQFF TGCAGCGTTGAAGGCGACTCGTCCAGCTCCTACAATGAGCAGTTCTTC
TRBJ2-7 - TRBV7-6 TRBD1 CASSARLGQGEGYEQYF TGTGCCAGCAGCGCGAGGCTTGGACAGGGGGAGGGCTACGAGCAGTACTTC
TRBJ1-5 once TRBV27 TRBD1 CASGDRGRPNQPQHF TGTGCCAGCGGGGACAGGGGGCGCCCCAATCAGCCCCAGCATTTT
TRBJ2-7 - TRBV9 - CASSVGDARTYEQYF TGTGCCAGCAGCGTAGGGGACGCGAGAACCTACGAGCAGTACTTC
TRBJ1-2 few TRBV5-6 - CASSLGLGYTF TGTGCCAGCAGCTTGGGGCTCGGCTACACCTTC
TRBJ1-1 - TRBV7-8 - CASSHKGMSSTEAFF TGTGCCAGCAGCCATAAAGGGATGTCTTCCACTGAAGCTTTCTTT
TRBJ2-7 once TRBV9 - CASSQTGTSKVYEQYF TGTGCCAGCAGCCAAACCGGGACGTCGAAGGTCTACGAGCAGTACTTC
TRBJ1-2 - TRBV29-1 TRBD1 CSVQGQEAYGYTF TGCAGCGTACAAGGACAGGAAGCATATGGCTACACCTTC
TRBJ2-5 once TRBV15 - CATSRGEEETQYF TGTGCCACCAGCAGAGGGGAGGAGGAGACCCAGTACTTC
TRBJ2-7 - TRBV6-5 - CASSYKGPVYEQYF TGTGCCAGCAGTTACAAGGGACCCGTCTACGAGCAGTACTTC
TRBJ1-1 large TRBV6-1 TRBD1 CASSEALGTGHTEAFF TGTGCCAGCAGTGAAGCGCTTGGGACAGGGCACACTGAAGCTTTCTTT
TRBJ1-2 - TRBV7-6 TRBD1 CASSPRPGTGYGYTF TGTGCCAGCAGCCCCCGCCCGGGGACAGGCTATGGCTACACCTTC
TRBJ1-2 - TRBV14 TRBD1 CASSPQTGGFYGYTF TGTGCCAGCAGCCCACAGACAGGGGGATTCTATGGCTACACCTTC
TRBJ2-2 few TRBV5-1 - CASSWGQTINTGELFF TGCGCCAGCAGCTGGGGACAAACCATAAACACCGGGGAGCTGTTTTTT
TRBJ2-1 - TRBV29-1 TRBD2 CSVVLAGGSYNEQFF TGCAGCGTTGTACTAGCGGGGGGGTCCTACAATGAGCAGTTCTTC
TRBJ2-5 - TRBV29-1 - CSVEERGVRETQYF TGCAGCGTTGAAGAGAGGGGTGTAAGGGAGACCCAGTACTTC
TRBJ2-7 - TRBV5-1 - CASSLVEGNEQYF TGCGCCAGCAGCTTGGTAGAGGGAAACGAGCAGTACTTC
TRBJ2-1 few TRBV7-8 TRBD2 CASSGTSGGEHNEQFF TGTGCCAGCAGCGGGACTAGCGGGGGGGAACACAATGAGCAGTTCTTC
TRBJ2-1 - TRBV2 TRBD1 CASSEVPLAYGTGGDEQFF TGTGCCAGCAGTGAGGTTCCCTTGGCCTACGGGACAGGAGGCGATGAGCAGTTCTTC
TRBJ2-2 - TRBV27 - CASSPGNQWGELFF TGTGCCAGCAGCCCGGGGAATCAGTGGGGGGAGCTGTTTTTT
TRBJ2-7 - TRBV5-4 - CASSGGTHYEQYF TGTGCCAGCAGCGGCGGGACCCACTACGAGCAGTACTTC
TRBJ2-1 - TRBV5-6 - CASSLNGGSYNEQFF TGTGCCAGCAGCTTGAACGGGGGCTCCTACAATGAGCAGTTCTTC
TRBJ1-2 - TRBV4-3 - CASSQDSNPSYGYTF TGCGCCAGCAGCCAAGATAGCAACCCTAGCTATGGCTACACCTTC
TRBJ1-6 - TRBV9 - CASSDYNSPLHF TGTGCCAGCAGCGACTATAATTCACCCCTCCACTTT
TRBJ2-1 few TRBV5-6 - CASSPSPALGNEQFF TGTGCCAGCAGCCCGTCTCCGGCCCTGGGAAATGAGCAGTTCTTC
TRBJ2-7 - TRBV27 TRBD2 CASSSGGGYEQYF TGTGCCAGCAGCTCCGGCGGGGGGTACGAGCAGTACTTC
TRBJ2-3 - TRBV4-1 - CASSQGLTDTQYF TGCGCCAGCAGCCAGGGCCTAACAGATACGCAGTATTTT
TRBJ2-7 - TRBV5-6 TRBD1 CASSFGTAFSYEQYF TGTGCCAGCAGCTTCGGGACAGCTTTCTCCTACGAGCAGTACTTC
TRBJ1-2 - TRBV4-1 TRBD1 CASSQTRTGGSGYTF TGCGCCAGCAGCCAAACACGGACAGGGGGCTCTGGCTACACCTTC
TRBJ2-5 - TRBV6-5 - CASSSIDGQETQYF TGTGCCAGCAGTTCCATCGACGGACAAGAGACCCAGTACTTC
TRBJ2-1 - TRBV2 TRBD2 CASSEAQRGVYNEQFF TGTGCCAGCAGTGAAGCCCAGCGGGGGGTCTACAATGAGCAGTTCTTC
TRBJ2-7 - TRBV5-1 TRBD1 CASSLDPDRFYEQYF TGCGCCAGCAGCTTGGACCCGGACAGGTTCTACGAGCAGTACTTC
TRBJ2-7 - TRBV30 TRBD1 CAWSVPDREAYEQYF TGTGCCTGGAGTGTACCGGACAGGGAAGCCTACGAGCAGTACTTC
TRBJ2-1 - TRBV29-1 - CSALLGNEQFF TGCAGCGCGCTCTTAGGAAATGAGCAGTTCTTC
TRBJ2-1 - TRBV29-1 TRBD2 CSVEDLRLTSGGYNEQFF TGCAGCGTTGAAGATTTGCGTTTGACTAGCGGGGGGTACAATGAGCAGTTCTTC
TRBJ1-2 - TRBV29-1 - CSVPWQEFNYGYTF TGCAGCGTACCGTGGCAGGAATTTAACTATGGCTACACCTTC
TRBJ2-7 - TRBV29-1 TRBD1 CSTRGTGESYEQYF TGCAGCACGAGAGGGACAGGCGAGTCCTACGAGCAGTACTTC
TRBJ2-4 - TRBV7-9 - CASSLSRDIQYF TGTGCCAGCAGCTTATCGCGTGACATTCAGTACTTC
TRBJ2-5 few TRBV28 - CASSLQRRPQETQYF TGTGCCAGCAGTTTGCAGCGGAGACCCCAAGAGACCCAGTACTTC